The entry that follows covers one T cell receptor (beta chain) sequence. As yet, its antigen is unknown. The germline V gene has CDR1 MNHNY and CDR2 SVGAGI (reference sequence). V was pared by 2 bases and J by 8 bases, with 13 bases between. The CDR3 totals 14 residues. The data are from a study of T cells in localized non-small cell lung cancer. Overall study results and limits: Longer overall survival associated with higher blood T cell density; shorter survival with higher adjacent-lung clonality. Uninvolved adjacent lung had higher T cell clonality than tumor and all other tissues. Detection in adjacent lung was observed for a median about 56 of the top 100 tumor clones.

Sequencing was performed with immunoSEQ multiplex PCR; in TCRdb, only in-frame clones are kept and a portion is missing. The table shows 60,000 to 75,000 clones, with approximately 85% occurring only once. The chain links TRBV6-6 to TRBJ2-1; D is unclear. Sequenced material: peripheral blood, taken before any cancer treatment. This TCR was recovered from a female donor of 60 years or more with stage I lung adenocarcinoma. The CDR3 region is CASSYLGAGYEQFF. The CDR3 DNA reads TGTGCCAGCAGTTACCTGGGCGCCGGCTATGAGCAGTTCTTC.